The clone carrying this T cell receptor (beta chain) was counted only a few times. The data derive from a study of CD8+ T cells in alopecia areata. Study at large: Administration of oral tofacitinib to treated patients was at 5 to 10 mg twice daily.

Extracted RNA was reverse transcribed, and the resulting cDNA served as sequencing template. Only in-frame clones appear in the TCRdb table, and some are missing; sequencing was by immunoSEQ multiplex PCR. This sample has about 210,000 clones; more than 45% occur once, and the top ten carry roughly 1.4%. Treatment of the sample: oral pan-JAK inhibitor, 5-10 mg twice daily. CDR1 and CDR2 from the germline V gene are MNHEY and SMNVEV (reference sequence). The CDR3 has 13 amino acids. Deletions cut 10 bases from V and 2 bases from J, with 12 bases between. The sequence derives from a human donor with alopecia areata. The V gene is TRBV27, the J gene TRBJ1-5; no clear D gene. The sample here was CD4+ T cells sorted from blood, taken at week 4, from a patient treated with tofacitinib. CDR3 DNA: TGTGCCACATTGACAATGGGCAATCAGCCCCAGCATTTT. Translating gives CATLTMGNQPQHF.